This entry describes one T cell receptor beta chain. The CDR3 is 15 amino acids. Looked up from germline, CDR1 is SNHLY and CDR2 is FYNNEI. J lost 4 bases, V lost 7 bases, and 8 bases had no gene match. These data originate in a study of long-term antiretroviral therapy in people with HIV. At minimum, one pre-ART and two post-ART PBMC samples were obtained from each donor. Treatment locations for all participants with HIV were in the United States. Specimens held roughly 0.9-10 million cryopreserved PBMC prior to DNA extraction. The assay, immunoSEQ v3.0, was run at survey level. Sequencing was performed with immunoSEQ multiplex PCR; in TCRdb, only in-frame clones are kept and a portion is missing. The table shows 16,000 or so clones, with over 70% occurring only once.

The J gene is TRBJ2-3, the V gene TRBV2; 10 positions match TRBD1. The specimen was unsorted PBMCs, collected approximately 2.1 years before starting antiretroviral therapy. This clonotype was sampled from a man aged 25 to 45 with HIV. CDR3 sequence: CASTERTGGADTQYF. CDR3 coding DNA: TGTGCCAGCACCGAAAGGACAGGGGGAGCAGATACGCAGTATTTT.